This is a list of T cell receptor beta chains from one sample in a study of neoadjuvant anti-PD-1 for oral cavity cancer. This table comes from immunoSEQ multiplex PCR, and its TCRdb copy is limited to in-frame clones, with some not included. The data show about 68,000 clones, approximately 81% seen once. This sample comprised PBMCs, obtained after nivolumab (anti-PD-1) treatment. The receptors derive from a person aged 35-79 years with oral cavity squamous cell carcinoma. Each CDR3 is given with its conserved first and last residue. The D gene is left open where the match is weak. Size is stated for part of the rows, as once, few or many counts, or as a class when the clone is expanded.

-,TRBV7-9,-,TRBJ1-2,CAHSLGAGLDYTF,TGTGCCCACAGCTTGGGGGCGGGGTTAGACTACACCTTC
TRBD1,TRBV6-1,-,TRBJ1-2,CASKPFDRGGYGYTF,TGTGCCAGCAAACCCTTTGACAGGGGGGGCTATGGCTACACCTTC
TRBD2,TRBV27,-,TRBJ2-7,CASSLGRSGRDYEQYF,TGTGCCAGCAGTTTAGGCCGTAGCGGGAGGGACTACGAGCAGTACTTC
-,TRBV7-9,-,TRBJ1-1,CASSLGGTGTEAFF,TGTGCCAGCAGCTTAGGAGGGACCGGCACTGAAGCTTTCTTT
-,TRBV28,-,TRBJ1-2,CASSGPNYGYTF,TGTGCCAGCAGTGGACCTAACTATGGCTACACCTTC
-,TRBV5-4,-,TRBJ2-5,CASSDTYQETQYF,TGTGCCAGCTCGGACACGTACCAAGAGACCCAGTACTTC
-,TRBV6-5,-,TRBJ2-7,CASSLIQGIYEQYF,TGTGCCAGCAGCCTTATCCAGGGTATCTACGAGCAGTACTTC
-,TRBV6-5,-,TRBJ2-3,CASSYSRGLPTDTQYF,TGTGCCAGCAGTTACTCGAGAGGCCTTCCCACAGATACGCAGTATTTT
-,TRBV5-1,-,TRBJ2-5,CASSLGGQQGTQYF,TGCGCCAGCAGCTTGGGTGGTCAGCAGGGGACCCAGTACTTC
TRBD2,TRBV5-1,-,TRBJ2-3,CASSLGGSGLTDTQYF,TGCGCCAGCAGCTTGGGGGGTAGCGGGCTCACAGATACGCAGTATTTT
TRBD1,TRBV6-1,-,TRBJ1-1,CASSEAWTGKNTEAFF,TGTGCCAGCAGTGAAGCTTGGACAGGGAAGAACACTGAAGCTTTCTTT
-,TRBV15,once,TRBJ1-4,CATSRDRPVATNEKLFF,TGTGCCACCAGCAGAGATAGGCCAGTAGCAACTAATGAAAAACTGTTTTTT
-,TRBV5-4,-,TRBJ2-1,CASTYANGFQSDEQFF,TGTGCCAGCACCTACGCTAACGGCTTCCAGAGCGATGAGCAGTTCTTC
-,TRBV7-9,-,TRBJ1-5,CASSLKGDTQHF,TGTGCCAGCAGCTTAAAAGGGGACACCCAGCATTTT
TRBD2,TRBV5-1,-,TRBJ2-1,CASSLDGELAGLGFF,TGCGCCAGCAGCTTGGACGGGGAACTAGCGGGCCTCGGGTTCTTC
TRBD2,TRBV4-2,-,TRBJ2-3,CASSQEAGTSGRARTDTQYF,TGTGCCAGCAGCCAAGAGGCGGGGACTAGCGGGAGGGCACGCACAGATACGCAGTATTTT
-,TRBV5-1,-,TRBJ2-1,CASSSTSLPYNEQFF,TGCGCCAGCAGCTCAACTAGCCTCCCCTACAATGAGCAGTTCTTC
-,TRBV19,-,TRBJ1-5,CASTIPGLNQPQHF,TGTGCCAGTACCATTCCGGGACTAAATCAGCCCCAGCATTTT
-,TRBV30,-,TRBJ2-5,CAWSPGRAETQYF,TGTGCCTGGAGCCCGGGACGGGCAGAGACCCAGTACTTC
-,TRBV25-1,once,TRBJ2-3,CASSEGRGRMGTDTQYF,TGTGCCAGCAGTGAAGGAAGGGGTCGGATGGGGACAGATACGCAGTATTTT
-,TRBV20-1,-,TRBJ2-5,CSARDGLGQYF,TGCAGTGCTAGAGATGGACTGGGCCAGTACTTC
-,TRBV5-1,-,TRBJ2-3,CASSLEGERTDTQYF,TGCGCCAGCAGCTTGGAGGGTGAGAGAACAGATACGCAGTATTTT
-,TRBV6-5,-,TRBJ1-1,CASSYSTWLAEAFF,TGTGCCAGCAGTTACTCGACCTGGCTGGCTGAAGCTTTCTTT
-,TRBV6-5,-,TRBJ1-2,CASSSGTDFSGYTF,TGTGCCAGCAGCTCCGGGACGGACTTCTCCGGCTACACCTTC
-,TRBV6-1,-,TRBJ1-5,CASSPGGNQPQHF,TGTGCCAGCAGCCCAGGGGGCAATCAGCCCCAGCATTTT
TRBD1,TRBV4-1,-,TRBJ1-1,CASSPWDRANTEAFF,TGCGCCAGCAGCCCCTGGGACAGGGCGAACACTGAAGCTTTCTTT
-,TRBV5-1,-,TRBJ1-1,CASSLEAANTEAFF,TGCGCCAGCAGCTTGGAAGCAGCTAACACTGAAGCTTTCTTT
TRBD2,TRBV10-3,-,TRBJ2-1,CAIGSGTKDNEQFF,TGTGCCATCGGGTCCGGGACTAAAGACAATGAGCAGTTCTTC
TRBD2,TRBV10-1,-,TRBJ2-7,CASSVTSGYEQYF,TGCGCCAGCAGTGTCACTAGCGGCTACGAGCAGTACTTC
-,TRBV30,-,TRBJ1-2,CAWSVQTGYGYTF,TGTGCCTGGAGTGTACAGACCGGCTATGGCTACACCTTC